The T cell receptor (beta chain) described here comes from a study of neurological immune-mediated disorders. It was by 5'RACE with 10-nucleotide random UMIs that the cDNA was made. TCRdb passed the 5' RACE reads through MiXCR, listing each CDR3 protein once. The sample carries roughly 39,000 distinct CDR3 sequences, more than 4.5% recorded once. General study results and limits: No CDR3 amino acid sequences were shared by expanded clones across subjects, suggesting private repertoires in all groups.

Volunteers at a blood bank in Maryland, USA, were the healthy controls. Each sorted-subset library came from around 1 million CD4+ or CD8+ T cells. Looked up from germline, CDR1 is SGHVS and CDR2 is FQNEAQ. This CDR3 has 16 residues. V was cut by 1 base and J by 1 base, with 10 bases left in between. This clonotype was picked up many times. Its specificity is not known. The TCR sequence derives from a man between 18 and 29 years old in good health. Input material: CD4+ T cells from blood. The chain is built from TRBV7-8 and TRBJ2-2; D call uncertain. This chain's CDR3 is CASSLGVPMNTGELFF. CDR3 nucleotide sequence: TGTGCCAGCAGCTTAGGAGTCCCTATGAACACCGGGGAGCTGTTTTTT.